A single sample gave rise to the 23 T cell receptor beta chains below, sequenced in a study of blood T cell repertoires in COVID-19. Assay used: immunoSEQ multiplex PCR; TCRdb lists only in-frame clones, some missing. The repertoire consists of around 94,000 clones, with more than 90% occurring once and the leading ten covering 1.5% to 2.5%. The sequenced material came from peripheral blood. These receptors all come from a woman aged 50 to 60 with COVID-19, enrolled during active disease.

J is TRBJ1-6 and V is TRBV7-9, with D perhaps matching TRBD1 (6 bases). The CDR3 length is 12 residues. V lost 7 bases to trimming and J lost 7 bases, with 8 bases between them. Germline CDR1 and CDR2: SEHNR and FQNEAQ (reference sequence). The CDR3 nucleotides read TGTGCCAGCAACCAGGGGAATTCACCCCTCCACTTT. Protein: CASNQGNSPLHF.

The rearrangement joins TRBV2 to TRBJ1-2; D gene uncertain. V lost 7 bases, J lost 6 bases, and 12 bases lay in between. The CDR3 loop spans 12 amino acids. The germline gives CDR1 SNHLY, CDR2 FYNNEI. The CDR3 spells CASTEQINGYTF. The CDR3 bases are TGTGCCAGCACGGAGCAGATTAATGGCTACACCTTC.

The chain combines TRBV27 with TRBJ1-2; maybe TRBD1 (5 bases). The germline V and J ends were trimmed by 0 bases and 4 bases, with 6 bases remaining between them. Germline V gives CDR1 MNHEY, CDR2 SMNVEV (reference sequence). There are 13 residues in the CDR3. CDR3 DNA: TGTGCCAGCAGTTTATCGGGGCTCTATGGCTACACCTTC. It encodes CASSLSGLYGYTF.

The DNA of the CDR3 is TGTGCCAGCAGCTTAGGACAGGGGGTGGATGACTATGGCTACACCTTC. This encodes CASSLGQGVDDYGYTF. The genes are TRBV7-9 and TRBJ1-2; TRBD1 aligns across 9 bases. The V gene's germline CDR1 is SEHNR and CDR2 FQNEAQ (reference sequence). The CDR3 has 16 amino acids. V trimming: 1 base; J trimming: 3 bases; junction bases outside the gene matches: 6. Using reference TRBV7-9 and TRBJ1-2 for the parts outside the CDR3, the full variable domain is DTGVSQNPRHKITKRGQNVTFRCDPISEHNRLYWYRQTLGQGPEFLTYFQNEAQLEKSRLLSDRFSAERPKGSFSTLEIQRTEQGDSAMYLCASSLGQGVDDYGYTFGSGTRLTVV.

The chain is built from TRBV7-2 and TRBJ2-3, with a weak D call TRBD2 (5 bases). Germline V gene lookup returns CDR1 SGHTA and CDR2 FQGNSA. With 1 base removed from V and 2 bases from J, the gap between germline ends came to 10 bases. This CDR3 region has 15 residues. Here the CDR3 DNA reads TGTGCCAGCAGCTTAGGCCCTAGCCCCACAGATACGCAGTATTTT. Translated, it gives CASSLGPSPTDTQYF. Full variable domain (rest looked up from reference TRBV7-2 and TRBJ2-3): GAGVSQSPSNKVTEKGKDVELRCDPISGHTALYWYRQSLGQGLEFLIYFQGNSAPDKSGLPSDRFSAERTGGSVSTLTIQRTQQEDSAVYLCASSLGPSPTDTQYFGPGTRLTVL.

The rearrangement links TRBV30 to TRBJ1-2; no clear D gene. Trimming took off 0 bases at V and 8 bases at J, with 10 bases between the two ends. In germline, CDR1 is GTSNPN, CDR2 SVGIG (reference sequence). The CDR3 runs 12 residues. CDR3 nucleotides: TGTGCCTGGAGTGTGGGAGGCAAGGGCTACACCTTC. Its translation is CAWSVGGKGYTF.

The chain employs TRBV2 and TRBJ1-5; 10 positions match TRBD1. The ends lost 6 bases at V and 6 bases at J; junction bases unmatched: 8. Germline CDR1 and CDR2: SNHLY and FYNNEI. The CDR3 sequence is 15 residues long. CDR3 region: CASSSTRTGGQPQHF. The CDR3 coding sequence is TGTGCCAGCAGCTCAACACGGACAGGGGGTCAGCCCCAGCATTTT.

The V gene is TRBV6-5, the J gene TRBJ2-2; tentative D call: TRBD1 (5 bases). CDR3 size: 14 residues. CDR1 MNHEY and CDR2 SVGAGI come from the germline V gene. V lost 6 bases and J 0 bases, leaving 8 bases between the germline ends. The CDR3 DNA is TGTGCCAGCAGAAGGGGCGCGAACACCGGGGAGCTGTTTTTT. Translated: CASRRGANTGELFF.

The chain carries TRBV2 and TRBJ1-2, with 9 bases that match TRBD1. CDR1 is SNHLY, CDR2 FYNNEI, per germline. This CDR3 has 16 residues. V was clipped by 5 bases and J by 6 bases; unmatched bases: 13. The CDR3 coding sequence is TGTGCCAGCAGTCCAGCCGGGACAGGGTGGTATGATGGCTACACCTTC. The encoded protein is CASSPAGTGWYDGYTF.

V gene TRBV21-1 combines with J gene TRBJ1-2; TRBD1 is the table's D call and was not checked against the DNA. TRBV21-1 is described as a pseudogene. CDR3 length equals 15 residues. CDR3 in amino acids: CASSNMGQGVYGYTF. In DNA form, the CDR3 reads TGTGCCAGCAGCAATATGGGACAGGGTGTGTATGGCTACACCTTC.

This sequence joins TRBV2 and TRBJ2-3; D is unclear. Trimming removed 6 bases at V and 2 bases at J, with 9 bases between. The CDR3 length is 13 residues. Germline CDR1 reads SNHLY; CDR2 reads FYNNEI. The DNA for the CDR3 is TGTGCCAGCAGGGCAGTACCCACAGATACGCAGTATTTT. Translated, it gives CASRAVPTDTQYF.

The genes are TRBV28 and TRBJ1-6; perhaps TRBD1 as D (5 bases). The germline V and J ends were trimmed by 2 bases and 7 bases, with 12 bases remaining between them. Germline V gene lookup returns CDR1 MDHEN and CDR2 SYDVKM. This CDR3 spans 15 amino acids. CDR3 DNA: TGTGCCAGCAGTTTAGGGGGACTGAAGAATTCACCCCTCCACTTT. Its translation: CASSLGGLKNSPLHF.

This chain links TRBV29-1 with TRBJ2-1, with 7 bases identical to TRBD2. The CDR3 sequence is 13 residues long. The V and J ends lost 3 bases and 6 bases, in that order; junction bases with no gene match: 5. CDR1 and CDR2 (germline): SQVTM, ANQGSEA. The CDR3 nucleotides are TGCAGCGTTGATGAGCGGGGCGTCAATGAGCAGTTCTTC. Amino acid sequence: CSVDERGVNEQFF.

The genes are TRBV7-2 and TRBJ1-5; the D gene is possibly TRBD1 (5 bases). This CDR3 spans 14 amino acids. Trimming stripped 7 bases from V and 6 bases from J, with 16 bases between. Germline CDR1 SGHTA, CDR2 FQGNSA. The CDR3 DNA is TGTGCCAGCACCCAGAGGGTGGGGGGTCAGCCCCAGCATTTT. This codes for CASTQRVGGQPQHF. Supplemented by reference TRBV7-2 and TRBJ1-5, the full variable domain reads GAGVSQSPSNKVTEKGKDVELRCDPISGHTALYWYRQSLGQGLEFLIYFQGNSAPDKSGLPSDRFSAERTGGSVSTLTIQRTQQEDSAVYLCASTQRVGGQPQHFGDGTRLSIL.

This sequence joins TRBV3-1 (or the pseudogene TRBV3-2) and TRBJ1-2, with 9 nucleotides matching TRBD1. The CDR3 is 14 residues long. Germline values: CDR1 LGHDT, CDR2 YNNKEL (reference sequence). V was pared by 1 base and J by 8 bases, with 5 bases of the junction left unmatched. CDR3: CASSQATGGGGYTF. The CDR3 coding sequence is TGTGCCAGCAGCCAAGCCACAGGGGGCGGCGGCTACACCTTC.

The CDR3, as DNA: TGTGCCAGCAGTGAAGCGGACACCCGATATAATTCACCCCTCCACTTT. As protein: CASSEADTRYNSPLHF. J is TRBJ1-6 and V is TRBV6-1; perhaps TRBD1 as D (5 bases). Germline assignment: CDR1 MNHNS and CDR2 SASEGT. Trimming took 0 bases from V and 4 from J, leaving 10 bases between them. There are 16 residues in the CDR3.

V is TRBV5-1 and J is TRBJ2-3; 9 positions agree with TRBD1. This CDR3 spans 13 amino acids. Germline V gene sequence: CDR1 SGHRS, CDR2 YFSETQ. V gave up 0 bases and J gave up 10 bases; unmatched junction bases: 3. For the CDR3, the DNA is TGCGCCAGCAGCTTGGACGGACAGGGGCCGCAGTATTTT. Its protein product is CASSLDGQGPQYF.

The chain links TRBV5-6 to TRBJ2-3; possibly TRBD1 for D (5 bases). V was trimmed by 5 bases and J by 1 base, leaving 8 bases between them. Looked up from germline, CDR1 is SGHDT and CDR2 is YYEEEE. The CDR3 loop spans 13 amino acids. The CDR3 nucleotides are TGTGCCAGCAGAGCCAGGGGCACAGATACGCAGTATTTT. The encoded protein is CASRARGTDTQYF.

This rearrangement joins TRBV2 to TRBJ2-7; TRBD1 agrees at 9 bases. The CDR3 loop spans 15 amino acids. Per the germline V gene, CDR1 is SNHLY and CDR2 is FYNNEI. V lost 3 bases to trimming and J lost 4 bases; unmatched junction nucleotides: 7. In DNA, the CDR3 is TGTGCCAGCAGTGACACCGGGACAGGGACGTACGAGCAGTACGTC. It codes for CASSDTGTGTYEQYV.

This clone was counted once. The chain has TRBV2 and TRBJ2-1; D gene ambiguous. The ends were cut back, 8 bases at V and 7 bases at J, with 9 bases in the middle. CDR3 size: 11 residues. Germline CDR1 is SNHLY and CDR2 is FYNNEI. The CDR3 sequence is CASYYENEQFF. CDR3 bases: TGTGCCAGCTACTATGAAAATGAGCAGTTCTTC.

The J gene is TRBJ1-2, the V gene TRBV29-1; TRBD1 aligns across 11 bases. Germline V gene lookup returns CDR1 SQVTM and CDR2 ANQGSEA. The CDR3 sequence is 14 residues long. Trimming cost V 7 bases and J 7 bases; bases outside gene matches: 11. CDR3 in DNA: TGCAGCGCCGTCAGAGGACAGGGGGCCTCTGGCTACACCTTC. Translating gives CSAVRGQGASGYTF.

The rearrangement links TRBV11-2 to TRBJ2-2; weak D call: TRBD2 (6 bases). CDR1 is SGHAT, CDR2 FQNNGV, per germline. Deletions cut 5 bases from V and 8 bases from J, with 15 bases between. The CDR3 has 14 residues. CDR3 in amino acids: CASSPYRGAGELFF. The CDR3 nucleotides read TGTGCCAGCAGCCCTTATCGCGGGGCTGGGGAGCTGTTTTTT.

CDR3 coding DNA: TGTGCCTGGACCCAAATCGGGGCTAGCGGTGGAGATACGCAGTATTTT. Protein: CAWTQIGASGGDTQYF. The chain couples TRBV30 to TRBJ2-3, with TRBD2 identical over 7 bases. After removal of 4 bases from V and 5 bases from J, the junction contained 15 bases not matched to a gene. CDR1 and CDR2 (germline): GTSNPN, SVGIG (reference sequence). The CDR3 contains 16 residues.